The entry that follows covers one T cell receptor (beta chain) sequence. The antigen remains unidentified. This sample was included in a study of cytomegalovirus exposure and HLA in healthy donors. Study-wide findings and caveats: In vitro experiments confirmed that three CMV-associated chains were specific for CMV antigens. Reportedly, cytomegalovirus status was diagnosed with high sensitivity and specificity. The study labeled roughly 160 TCR beta chains cytomegalovirus-associated.

The donors were members of the validation cohort, which comprised 120 subjects and was separate from the first cohort of 600 to 800 subjects. CDR3 size: 16 residues. Losses at the gene ends were 5 bases for V and 2 bases for J; bases not matched to a gene: 8. From germline, CDR1 is SGHRS and CDR2 YFSETQ. Libraries were prepared by immunoSEQ multiplex PCR; TCRdb keeps only in-frame clonotypes and omits some of them. The table has 300,000 to 400,000 clones, 70% to 90% seen once; the top ten hold 0.8% to 0.85%. This TCR was sampled from a woman under 30 in good health and CMV-seronegative. Sample: PBMCs. The chain has TRBV5-1 and TRBJ2-3; 10 bases are shared with TRBD1. The CDR3 loop reads CASSPGDRGITDTQYF. Written as DNA, the CDR3 is TGCGCCAGCAGTCCGGGGGACAGGGGTATCACAGATACGCAGTATTTT.